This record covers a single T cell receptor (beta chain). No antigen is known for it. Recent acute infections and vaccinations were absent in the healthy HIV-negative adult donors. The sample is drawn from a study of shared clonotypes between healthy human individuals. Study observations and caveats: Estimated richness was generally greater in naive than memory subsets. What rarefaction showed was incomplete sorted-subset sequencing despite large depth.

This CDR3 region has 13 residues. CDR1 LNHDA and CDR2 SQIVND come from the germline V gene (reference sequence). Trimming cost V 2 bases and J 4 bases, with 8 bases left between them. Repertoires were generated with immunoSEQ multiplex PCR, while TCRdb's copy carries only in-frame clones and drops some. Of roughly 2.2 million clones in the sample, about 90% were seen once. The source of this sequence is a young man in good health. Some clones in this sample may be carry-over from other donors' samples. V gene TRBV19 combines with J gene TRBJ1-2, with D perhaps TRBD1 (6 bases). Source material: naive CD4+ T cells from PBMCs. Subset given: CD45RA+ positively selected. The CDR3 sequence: CASSITGPYGYTF. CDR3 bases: TGTGCCAGTAGTATAACAGGGCCCTATGGCTACACCTTC.